A selection of T cell receptor beta chains follows, all from one sample in a study of T cells in tuberculosis. Method: immunoSEQ multiplex PCR; TCRdb's copy keeps in-frame clones and lacks some. The sample includes fewer than 35,000 clones, 95% of them seen just once. Sequenced: PBMCs. The receptors come from a donor aged 10-35 years with latent tuberculosis or without tuberculosis infection. Each CDR3 is given with its conserved first and last residue. The D gene is left open where the match is weak. Clone size is stated in some rows and not others, as once, few, many or a class when expanded.

TRBJ1-4	NA	NA	TRBV18	CASSPLARTDNNEKLFF	TGTGCCAGCTCACCACTCGCCAGGACAGATAATAATGAAAAACTGTTTTTT
TRBJ1-4	TRBD1	NA	TRBV6-6	CASNRQGRAEKLFF	TGTGCCAGCAATAGACAGGGAAGGGCTGAAAAACTGTTTTTT
TRBJ2-1	NA	NA	TRBV9	CASSVVVDNFDEQFF	TGTGCCAGCAGCGTAGTAGTAGATAACTTCGATGAGCAGTTCTTC
TRBJ1-2	TRBD1	NA	TRBV19	CASSMEHRGHYGYTF	TGTGCCAGTAGTATGGAACACAGGGGACACTATGGCTACACCTTC
TRBJ2-7	TRBD1	NA	TRBV18	CASSPGTGSYEQYF	TGTGCCAGCTCGCCCGGGACAGGGTCCTACGAGCAGTACTTC
TRBJ2-3	TRBD2	NA	TRBV7-3	CASSPVGTSGADTQYF	TGTGCCAGCAGCCCTGTCGGGACTAGCGGGGCAGATACGCAGTATTTT
TRBJ2-7	TRBD2	NA	TRBV19	CASSPGLETYEQYF	TGTGCCAGTAGTCCCGGACTAGAGACCTACGAGCAGTACTTC
TRBJ1-3	NA	few	TRBV29-1	CSVERRSEVSGNTIYF	TGCAGCGTTGAAAGGAGGTCGGAGGTCTCTGGAAACACCATATATTTT
TRBJ2-2	TRBD2	NA	TRBV19	CASSIGTSITGELFF	TGTGCCAGTAGTATAGGGACTAGCATCACCGGGGAGCTGTTTTTT
TRBJ1-2	NA	NA	TRBV29-1	CSVESQGFYGYTF	TGCAGCGTTGAAAGCCAGGGGTTCTATGGCTACACCTTC
TRBJ1-1	TRBD1	NA	TRBV29-1	CSVEGQGVGGAFF	TGCAGCGTTGAAGGACAGGGGGTCGGAGGAGCTTTCTTT
TRBJ1-6	NA	NA	TRBV5-6	CASSSSPLFNSPLHF	TGTGCCAGCAGCTCTTCCCCCCTTTTTAATTCACCCCTCCACTTT
TRBJ2-3	TRBD2	NA	TRBV18	CASSHGLAADTQYF	TGTGCCAGCTCCCACGGACTAGCCGCAGATACGCAGTATTTT
TRBJ1-6	TRBD1	NA	TRBV5-1	CASSPDRSNSPLHF	TGCGCCAGCAGCCCGGACAGGTCAAATTCACCCCTCCACTTT
TRBJ1-5	TRBD1	NA	TRBV29-1	CSVRQGNNQPQHF	TGCAGCGTTCGACAGGGAAACAATCAGCCCCAGCATTTT
TRBJ1-2	TRBD1	NA	TRBV9	CASSPRTGIGYGYTF	TGTGCCAGCAGCCCCCGGACAGGGATTGGATATGGCTACACCTTC
TRBJ1-2	NA	NA	TRBV28	CASSLGQGNSNYGYTF	TGTGCCAGCAGTTTAGGTCAGGGAAACTCTAACTATGGCTACACCTTC
TRBJ2-7	NA	NA	TRBV6-5	CASSYSRGSRDGEQYF	TGTGCCAGCAGTTACTCAAGAGGGTCGCGAGATGGGGAGCAGTACTTC
TRBJ2-3	NA	NA	TRBV6-5	CASRGTGTDTQYF	TGTGCCAGCAGGGGTACAGGCACAGATACGCAGTATTTT
TRBJ1-6	TRBD1	once	TRBV4-1	CASSQVEGADSPLHF	TGCGCCAGCAGCCAAGTCGAGGGGGCCGATTCACCCCTCCACTTT
TRBJ1-2	TRBD1	NA	TRBV4-1	CASSPRTGKDYGYTF	TGCGCCAGCAGCCCACGGACAGGTAAAGACTATGGCTACACCTTC
TRBJ2-7	TRBD1	NA	TRBV7-9	CASSSLTGATYEQYF	TGTGCCAGCAGCTCATTGACAGGGGCAACCTACGAGCAGTACTTC
TRBJ1-3	NA	NA	TRBV7-2	CASSRWGQLGNTIYF	TGTGCCAGCAGCCGTTGGGGGCAGTTGGGAAACACCATATATTTT
TRBJ2-3	NA	NA	TRBV6-1	CASSAPTYRVGSTDTQYF	TGTGCCAGCAGTGCACCCACTTACAGGGTGGGTAGTACAGATACGCAGTATTTT
TRBJ2-1	NA	NA	TRBV9	CASSSKGRGGMLNEQFF	TGTGCCAGCAGCTCAAAGGGGCGGGGCGGGATGTTGAATGAGCAGTTCTTC
TRBJ2-3	TRBD1	once	TRBV5-1	CASSRGQGRTDTQYF	TGCGCCAGCAGCAGGGGACAGGGCCGCACAGATACGCAGTATTTT
TRBJ1-5	NA	NA	TRBV7-2	CASTTGPQGNQPQHF	TGTGCCAGCACCACAGGACCACAGGGAAATCAGCCCCAGCATTTT
TRBJ2-3	TRBD1	once	TRBV28	CASSPRGPDTQYF	TGTGCCAGCAGTCCTAGGGGGCCAGATACGCAGTATTTT
TRBJ2-7	TRBD1	NA	TRBV14	CASSNAAGTAYEQYF	TGTGCCAGCAGCAACGCAGCCGGGACAGCCTACGAGCAGTACTTC
TRBJ2-5	TRBD2	NA	TRBV11-2	CASSLAGIQETQYF	TGTGCCAGCAGCCTAGCGGGGATCCAAGAGACCCAGTACTTC
TRBJ1-4	TRBD1	once	TRBV6-6	CASSRQGNQGEKLFF	TGTGCCAGCTCGCGACAGGGGAACCAGGGGGAAAAACTGTTTTTT
TRBJ2-1	NA	NA	TRBV6-5	CASREGLISYNEQFF	TGTGCCAGCAGAGAGGGACTCATCTCCTACAATGAGCAGTTCTTC
TRBJ1-1	NA	NA	TRBV6-5	CASSYSRNTEAFF	TGTGCCAGCAGTTACTCCCGGAACACTGAAGCTTTCTTT
TRBJ2-5	TRBD1	NA	TRBV6-5	CASRRQGGETQYF	TGTGCCAGCAGGCGACAGGGTGGGGAGACCCAGTACTTC
TRBJ2-5	TRBD2	NA	TRBV29-1	CSVPHQERGGGAQYF	TGCAGCGTGCCCCACCAGGAGCGGGGGGGCGGAGCCCAGTACTTC
TRBJ1-2	TRBD1	NA	TRBV27	CASRGQAYYGYTF	TGTGCCAGCAGGGGACAGGCATACTATGGCTACACCTTC
TRBJ2-1	TRBD2	NA	TRBV28	CASSLPGSGTIYNEQFF	TGTGCCAGCAGTTTACCCGGTAGCGGGACGATCTACAATGAGCAGTTCTTC